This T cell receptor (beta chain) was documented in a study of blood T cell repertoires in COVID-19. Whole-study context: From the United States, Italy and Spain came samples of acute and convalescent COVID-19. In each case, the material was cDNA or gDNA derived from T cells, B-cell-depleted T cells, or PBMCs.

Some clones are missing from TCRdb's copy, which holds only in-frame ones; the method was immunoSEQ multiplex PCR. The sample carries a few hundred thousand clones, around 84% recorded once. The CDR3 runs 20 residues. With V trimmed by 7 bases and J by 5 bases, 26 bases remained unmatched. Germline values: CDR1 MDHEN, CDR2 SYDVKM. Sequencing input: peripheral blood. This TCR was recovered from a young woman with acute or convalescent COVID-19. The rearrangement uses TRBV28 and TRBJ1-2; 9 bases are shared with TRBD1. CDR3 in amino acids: CASTTFGGNPGQGMRYGYTF. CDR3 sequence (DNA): TGTGCCAGCACAACCTTCGGGGGGAACCCGGGACAGGGAATGAGGTATGGCTACACCTTC.